This entry is about one TCR beta chain. Its antigen is still unknown. These data are taken from a study of T cell responses to AZD1222 COVID-19 vaccine. Study-level points and caveats: Spike was spanned by vaccine-associated CD4 TCRs, with dominance at 160-218 and 743-854.

Clones were read by immunoSEQ multiplex PCR, and TCRdb kept only the in-frame ones, dropping some. The table records some 150,000 clones, 75% to 85% of them present only once. CDR3 size: 14 residues. Trimming took off 4 bases at V and 8 bases at J, with 16 bases between the two ends. Germline assignment: CDR1 KGHDR and CDR2 SFDVKD. The TCR originated in an adult who received the MenACWY meningococcal vaccine as a control. Here the sequenced sample was peripheral blood, taken 28 days after the second dose of the MenACWY control vaccine. The chain employs TRBV24-1 and TRBJ1-1; D may be TRBD1 (5 bases). The CDR3, as DNA: TGTGCCACCAGTGACCCTACAGGCGGGACCGAAGCTTTCTTT. It yields the protein CATSDPTGGTEAFF.